This T cell receptor beta chain comes out of a study of T cell repertoires in cytomegalovirus infection. This CDR3 region has 18 residues. V lost 5 bases, J lost 2 bases, and 22 bases lay in between. Germline CDR1 and CDR2: SNHLY and FYNNEI. TCRdb reprocessed the reads via MiXCR and lists one record per CDR3 protein. The sample includes roughly 350,000 distinct CDR3 sequences, about 32% of them seen just once. This clonotype was seen a few times. Its specificity is unknown. Sequencing was performed on cultured PBMCs, taken from culture after CMV antigen stimulation. The chain has TRBV2 and TRBJ1-5, with no clear D. This sequence originates from a human donor in good health (CMV status not recorded). Some clones in this sample may be carry-over from other donors' samples. As DNA, the CDR3 is TGTGCCAGCAGTCAGATATCTCGCTTCGCCTATGGCAATCAGCCCCAGCATTTT. Protein: CASSQISRFAYGNQPQHF.